This passage covers 20 T cell receptor beta chains from one sample sequenced in a study of identical twins (TCRdb year 2016). Library preparation used 5' RACE. Sequencing was carried out with an Illumina HiSeq 2000. In-frame beta chains were kept once TCRdb had trimmed the public reads at Q25 with fastp and called clones with MiXCR. All rows with the same CDR3 protein become a single entry with the most common DNA and genes. For this sample there are a few hundred thousand distinct CDR3 sequences; roughly 12% appear just once. Roughly 4% of the sample is taken by the ten largest. A further study also used this sample, focusing on yellow fever vaccine responses in identical twins.

The material sequenced was memory (CD45RO+) T cells sorted from blood. Sample cell subset or site, as interpreted from the label and publication: CD45RO+ enriched T cells. The receptors were sampled from a woman between 18 and 30 years old in good health.

In this sample, this clonotype turned up a few times. The chain links TRBV7-9 to TRBJ2-1, with 11 positions matching TRBD2. This CDR3 comprises 14 residues. V lost 5 bases and J lost 5; bases outside the gene matches: 2. CDR1 is SEHNR, CDR2 FQNEAQ, per germline (reference sequence). The CDR3 loop reads CASSPTSGNNEQFF. For the CDR3, the DNA is TGTGCCAGCAGCCCGACTAGCGGGAACAATGAGCAGTTCTTC.

In this sample, this clonotype turned up many times. This chain joins TRBV12-3 or TRBV12-4 and TRBJ1-2; D unresolved. V was cut by 7 bases and J by 5 bases, with 23 bases left in between. The CDR3 has 16 amino acids. CDR3 sequence (DNA): TGTGCCAGCACCGAAGGAAGCCGGACGGCCGGGTATGGCTACACCTTC. Translating it yields CASTEGSRTAGYGYTF.

In its sample, this clonotype was seen many times. The chain employs TRBV4-3 and TRBJ2-4; unclear D gene. The CDR3 sequence is 14 residues long. Germline V CDR1 and CDR2: LGHNA, YSLEER. The germline V and J ends were trimmed by 8 bases and 8 bases, with 19 bases remaining between them. The CDR3 protein is CASSVGGGEDIQYF. The CDR3 nucleotides read TGCGCCAGCTCGGTGGGCGGTGGCGAAGACATTCAGTACTTC.

The chain couples TRBV27 to TRBJ2-7; D is ambiguous. The germline V gene has CDR1 MNHEY and CDR2 SMNVEV (reference sequence). The CDR3 runs 13 residues. V lost 2 bases and J 3 bases, leaving 8 bases between the germline ends. CDR3 loop: CASSLTNGYEQYF. Here the CDR3 DNA reads TGTGCCAGCAGTTTAACGAACGGCTACGAGCAGTACTTC.

The chain recombines TRBV6-2 or TRBV6-3 with TRBJ2-1; 11 positions match TRBD2. J was trimmed by 5 bases and V by 6 bases; bases with no gene match: 9. This CDR3 contains 16 residues. Germline V gene sequence: CDR1 MNHEY, CDR2 SVGEGT. The CDR3 is CASSPGPGLADNEQFF. The CDR3 DNA reads TGTGCCAGCAGCCCGGGGCCGGGACTAGCGGACAATGAGCAGTTCTTC.

This clonotype was seen more than once but under ten times. V usage is TRBV7-9 and J usage is TRBJ1-1; 9 bases are a match to TRBD1. The CDR3 consists of 16 residues. Per the germline V gene, CDR1 is SEHNR and CDR2 is FQNEAQ (reference sequence). V lost 5 bases and J lost 0; bases outside the gene matches: 7. The chain's CDR3 is CASSPRDRDLNTEAFF. The CDR3 DNA is TGTGCCAGCAGCCCCCGGGACAGGGACCTGAACACTGAAGCTTTCTTT.

This clonotype was seen many times. J is TRBJ2-2 and V is TRBV10-1; 9 bases are a match to TRBD2. The CDR3 covers 13 residues. The trim removed 7 bases at V and 5 bases at J, leaving 2 bases unmatched. CDR1 WNHNN and CDR2 SYGVQD come from the germline V gene (reference sequence). In DNA, the CDR3 is TGCGCCAGCAAGACTAGCGGAACCGGGGAGCTGTTTTTT. Residues: CASKTSGTGELFF.

This clonotype was counted between two and nine times. V gene TRBV20-1 combines with J gene TRBJ2-3, with TRBD2 matching over 8 bases. The J segment lost 4 bases and the V segment lost 0 bases, leaving 6 bases of the junction unmatched. The CDR3 spans 15 residues. Germline CDR1 reads DFQATT; CDR2 reads SNEGSKA (reference sequence). The CDR3 protein is CSARDLAGSPDTQYF. The DNA of the CDR3 is TGCAGTGCTAGAGACCTAGCGGGTTCGCCAGATACGCAGTATTTT.

This clonotype was picked up a small number of times. DNA for the CDR3: TGTGCCAGCACCTCGAGGGTGGGCGGTAACACTGAAGCTTTCTTT. This sequence encodes CASTSRVGGNTEAFF. The chain combines TRBV6-1 with TRBJ1-1; D is ambiguous. The CDR3 length is 15 residues. V was pared by 7 bases and J by 2 bases, with 17 bases between. Germline V gene sequence: CDR1 MNHNS, CDR2 SASEGT.

This clonotype was seen a few times. This chain connects TRBV28 to TRBJ2-7; 12 positions match TRBD2. J lost 2 bases, V lost 5 bases, and 7 bases had no gene match. In germline, CDR1 is MDHEN, CDR2 SYDVKM. This CDR3 comprises 16 residues. CDR3 sequence (DNA): TGTGCCAGCAGTCCTGGACGGACTAGCGGGACCTACGAGCAGTACTTC. Translating it yields CASSPGRTSGTYEQYF. The full variable domain, rest sourced from reference TRBV28 and TRBJ2-7, is DVKVTQSSRYLVKRTGEKVFLECVQDMDHENMFWYRQDPGLGLRLIYFSYDVKMKEKGDIPEGYSVSREKKERFSLILESASTNQTSMYLCASSPGRTSGTYEQYFGPGTRLTVT.

The J gene is TRBJ1-5, the V gene TRBV2; the D is unclear. V lost 10 bases to trimming and J lost 5 bases, with 15 bases between them. This CDR3 is 13 amino acids long. CDR1 and CDR2 from the germline V gene are SNHLY and FYNNEI. This chain's CDR3 is CATANEVDQPQHF. The CDR3 nucleotides read TGTGCCACCGCGAATGAAGTGGATCAGCCCCAGCATTTT.

This clonotype was detected a few times. This chain joins TRBV7-3 and TRBJ1-6, with 8 bases that match TRBD1. The CDR3 contains 14 residues. Germline-derived CDR1 and CDR2 are SGHTA and FQGTGA. J lost 9 bases, V lost 3 bases, and 4 bases had no gene match. CDR3 region: CASSLGDRSSPLHF. Here the CDR3 DNA reads TGTGCCAGCAGCTTGGGGGACAGGAGTTCACCCCTCCACTTT.

This clonotype was observed a handful of times. The rearrangement uses TRBV18 and TRBJ2-1; 9 nucleotides line up with TRBD2. CDR1 and CDR2 from the germline V gene are KGHSH and LQKENI. J lost 4 bases, V lost 6 bases, and 7 bases had no gene match. The CDR3 has 15 residues. CDR3 sequence (DNA): TGTGCCAGCTCCCTTGCTAGCGGGGAGTACAATGAGCAGTTCTTC. This codes for CASSLASGEYNEQFF. Filled out from reference TRBV18 and TRBJ2-1, the complete variable domain reads NAGVMQNPRHLVRRRGQEARLRCSPMKGHSHVYWYRQLPEEGLKFMVYLQKENIIDESGMPKERFSAEFPKEGPSILRIQQVVRGDSAAYFCASSLASGEYNEQFFGPGTRLTVL.

This clonotype occurred once. The chain has TRBV5-4 and TRBJ2-3; D not resolved. V dropped 0 bases and J dropped 1 base, with 6 bases sitting between them. CDR1 is SGHNT, CDR2 YYREEE, per germline (reference sequence). CDR3 size: 14 residues. CDR3 residues: CASSLATRTDTQYF. In nucleotides, the CDR3 is TGTGCCAGCAGCTTGGCCACTCGCACAGATACGCAGTATTTT.

Worth noting for this clonotype: One junction end disagrees with the germline gene, perhaps due to a read error. J is TRBJ2-1 and V is TRBV19; D remains unclear. Germline V CDR1 and CDR2: LNHDA, SQIVND (reference sequence). The CDR3 runs 13 residues. As DNA, the CDR3 is TGTGCCAGTAGTTTAGACTGGTACAATGAGCAGTTCTTC. It translates to CASSLDWYNEQFF.

In its sample, this clonotype was seen a few times. The CDR3 here is CASSLAPGTSERDTQYF. The CDR3 DNA reads TGTGCCAGCAGCTTAGCCCCCGGGACTAGCGAACGAGATACGCAGTATTTT. This chain links TRBV11-2 with TRBJ2-3; 10 bases line up with TRBD2. This CDR3 comprises 17 residues. Germline trimming cut 1 base from V and 5 bases from J; bases unmatched to any gene: 9. CDR1 and CDR2 (germline): SGHAT, FQNNGV. Complete variable domain (other parts from reference TRBV11-2 and TRBJ2-3): EAGVAQSPRYKIIEKRQSVAFWCNPISGHATLYWYQQILGQGPKLLIQFQNNGVVDDSQLPKDRFSAERLKGVDSTLKIQPAKLEDSAVYLCASSLAPGTSERDTQYFGPGTRLTVL.

This clonotype was counted ten times or more. This CDR3 reads CASSYRYEAFF. DNA of the CDR3: TGTGCCAGCAGTTACAGATATGAAGCTTTCTTT. This chain connects TRBV12-3 or TRBV12-4 to TRBJ1-1; D not resolved. The CDR3 length is 11 residues. V lost 4 bases to trimming and J lost 7 bases, with 7 bases between them.

The rearrangement links TRBV15 to TRBJ1-1; D gene unclear. The CDR3 is 12 residues long. CDR1 LNHNV and CDR2 YYDKDF come from the germline V gene (reference sequence). Trimming left V 3 bases short and J 0 bases short, with 2 bases between. The CDR3 spells CATSRVNTEAFF. CDR3 nucleotides: TGTGCCACCAGCAGGGTGAACACTGAAGCTTTCTTT.

The chain joins TRBV18 to TRBJ2-3; D tentatively reads TRBD1 or TRBD2 (5 bases each). The CDR3 totals 15 residues. CDR1 is KGHSH, CDR2 LQKENI, per germline. The V end lost 3 bases, the J end lost 4 bases, and 14 bases lay between the germline ends. The CDR3 reads CASSPLTRGADTQYF. In DNA form, the CDR3 reads TGTGCCAGCTCACCTTTGACACGAGGGGCAGATACGCAGTATTTT.

The gene calls are TRBV9 and TRBJ1-1, with 10 bases lining up with TRBD1. Trimming took 5 bases from V and 4 from J; bases not matched to a gene: 8. Germline loops: CDR1 SGDLS, CDR2 YYNGEE. This CDR3 is built from 15 residues. The CDR3 coding sequence is TGTGCCAGCAGTGAGACCGGACAGGGGGGCACTGAAGCTTTCTTT. It encodes CASSETGQGGTEAFF.